The entry below gives a single T cell receptor beta chain sequence along with its context. The data originate from a study of technical replicates of blood from several donors. The CDR3 has 14 amino acids. Produced via immunoSEQ multiplex PCR; TCRdb's table is partial and in-frame only. The sample has about 53,000 clones; about 86% are singletons. Sequencing was done on a sample of PBMCs. This clonotype was obtained from a human donor in good health. Some clones in this sample may be carry-over from other donors' samples. The chain carries TRBV12-2 and TRBJ1-2; the table's D call, TRBD1, has no DNA check behind it. TRBV12-2 is a known pseudogene. The CDR3 coding sequence is TGTGCAAGTCGCCCGCAAAACAGTTTCTATGGCTACACCTTC. As protein: CASRPQNSFYGYTF.